A single sample is the source of the 26 T cell receptor beta chains below, sequenced in a study of T-cell memory formation after mild COVID-19. In TCRdb, the 5' RACE reads were re-called with MiXCR into one record per CDR3 protein. This table has approximately 580,000 distinct CDR3 sequences, roughly 21% appearing once. Sequenced: PBMCs or a T cell subset sorted from them (not recorded which). These receptor sequences come from an adult woman who had mild COVID-19 (a few samples of this study predate the infection). Cell type and time point are not known.

The V and J genes are TRBV24-1 and TRBJ2-5; TRBD2 aligns across 8 bases. The junction had 6 bases not matched to a gene; V was cut back by 0 bases and J by 4 bases. Germline V lookup: CDR1 KGHDR, CDR2 SFDVKD. The CDR3 loop spans 16 amino acids. CDR3 in DNA: TGTGCCACCAGTGATTTGGAAGCGGGAGTTCCAGAGACCCAGTACTTC. It is translated as CATSDLEAGVPETQYF.

The rearrangement uses TRBV19 and TRBJ1-1; 7 nucleotides line up with TRBD1. V gave up 6 bases and J gave up 8 bases; unmatched junction bases: 21. The CDR3 extends over 17 amino acids. The V gene's germline CDR1 is LNHDA and CDR2 SQIVND (reference sequence). The CDR3 sequence is CASRAYPRGTLTTEAFF. DNA of the CDR3: TGTGCCAGTAGGGCGTATCCCAGGGGGACACTGACGACGGAAGCTTTCTTT.

This clonotype came up many times. For the CDR3, the DNA is TGCAGTGCTGGACAGGGGCTCTACGAGCAGTACTTC. This translates into CSAGQGLYEQYF. The rearrangement uses TRBV20-1 and TRBJ2-7, with 9 bases that match TRBD1. The CDR3 runs 12 residues. Germline-derived CDR1 and CDR2 are DFQATT and SNEGSKA (reference sequence). J was trimmed by 3 bases and V by 5 bases; bases with no gene match: 2.

This sequence joins TRBV6-2 or TRBV6-3 and TRBJ1-5; no clear D. The CDR3 runs 14 residues. The germline CDR1 and CDR2 sequences are MNHEY and SVGEGT. V lost 4 bases, J lost 7 bases, and 14 bases lay in between. This CDR3 is CASSSFGLGQPQHF. The CDR3 bases are TGTGCCAGCAGTTCGTTTGGCCTAGGGCAGCCCCAGCATTTT.

V and J are TRBV7-9 and TRBJ1-6; D uncertain. Germline loops: CDR1 SEHNR, CDR2 FQNEAQ (reference sequence). This CDR3 has 13 residues. V was pared by 5 bases and J by 11 bases, with 13 bases between. CDR3 protein: CASSPPTRPPLHF. The CDR3 nucleotides are TGTGCCAGCAGCCCGCCAACTCGGCCACCCCTCCACTTT. Combining the CDR3 with reference TRBV7-9 and TRBJ1-6 gives the whole variable domain DTGVSQNPRHKITKRGQNVTFRCDPISEHNRLYWYRQTLGQGPEFLTYFQNEAQLEKSRLLSDRFSAERPKGSFSTLEIQRTEQGDSAMYLCASSPPTRPPLHFGNGTRLTVT.

This clonotype was seen only once. The chain has TRBV10-3 and TRBJ1-2, with D possibly TRBD1 on 5 matching bases. This CDR3 is built from 13 residues. The V gene's germline CDR1 is ENHRY and CDR2 SYGVKD. V lost 6 bases to trimming and J lost 3 bases, with 11 bases between them. The CDR3 loop is CAISDWGDYGYTF. CDR3 in DNA: TGTGCCATCAGCGACTGGGGGGACTATGGCTACACCTTC.

This clonotype was recorded only once. The genes are TRBV9 and TRBJ2-5; 12 bases are shared with TRBD2. V gave up 5 bases and J gave up 5 bases; unmatched junction bases: 16. CDR1 and CDR2 (germline): SGDLS, YYNGEE. This CDR3 region has 18 residues. The CDR3 loop reads CASSRSSASGGAGETQYF. As DNA, the CDR3 is TGTGCCAGCAGTCGTAGCTCTGCTAGCGGGGGGGCTGGTGAGACCCAGTACTTC.

The CDR3 here is CASVGRTGGFPGELFF. CDR3 in DNA: TGTGCCAGCGTAGGACGGACAGGGGGCTTTCCCGGGGAGCTGTTTTTT. The rearrangement joins TRBV6-1 to TRBJ2-2; TRBD1 matches at 11 bases. Germline lookup yields CDR1 MNHNS and CDR2 SASEGT. Unmatched junction bases numbered 11, after V lost 8 bases and J lost 6 bases. The CDR3 runs to 16 residues.

The chain has TRBV5-1 and TRBJ2-2, with 9 bases matching TRBD1. Germline lookup yields CDR1 SGHRS and CDR2 YFSETQ. This CDR3 spans 16 amino acids. Unmatched junction bases numbered 9, after V lost 4 bases and J lost 5 bases. The CDR3 region has the DNA TGCGCCAGCAGCATAACAGGGGGCCTTGGTACCGGGGAGCTGTTTTTT. Its translation is CASSITGGLGTGELFF.

This clonotype was counted between two and nine times. The rearrangement links TRBV5-1 to TRBJ2-1; 7 bases are shared with TRBD2. Germline values: CDR1 SGHRS, CDR2 YFSETQ. The CDR3 has 15 amino acids. V trimming: 5 bases; J trimming: 5 bases; junction bases outside the gene matches: 10. The CDR3 bases are TGCGCCAGCAGACTGGGGGGGGACCAAAACAATGAGCAGTTCTTC. Encoded protein: CASRLGGDQNNEQFF.

This clonotype was seen a handful of times. V gene TRBV12-3 or TRBV12-4 combines with J gene TRBJ2-7; weak D call: TRBD1 (5 bases). CDR3 size: 14 residues. V lost 5 bases and J lost 0, with 11 bases in between. CDR3 coding DNA: TGTGCCAGCAGTAGACAGTTACTCTCCTACGAGCAGTACTTC. Amino acid sequence: CASSRQLLSYEQYF.

The CDR3 loop is CSAGTRGEQYF. The CDR3 DNA is TGCAGTGCCGGGACTCGGGGCGAGCAGTACTTC. The rearrangement links TRBV20-1 to TRBJ2-7, with D maybe TRBD2 (6 bases). This CDR3 contains 11 residues. Germline lookup yields CDR1 DFQATT and CDR2 SNEGSKA (reference sequence). V lost 6 bases and J lost 6, with 12 bases in between.

The gene calls are TRBV4-1 and TRBJ1-5; TRBD1 is a possible D gene (6 bases). The germline V and J ends were trimmed by 0 bases and 4 bases, with 13 bases remaining between them. This CDR3 is 16 amino acids long. The germline gives CDR1 MGHRA, CDR2 YSYEKL. In DNA form, the CDR3 reads TGCGCCAGCAGCCAAGATCGTTCGGGGGCAAATCAGCCCCAGCATTTT. Its protein is CASSQDRSGANQPQHF.

This clonotype has more than one count but fewer than ten. This sequence joins TRBV5-1 and TRBJ2-1, with 7 bases lining up with TRBD2. The germline CDR1 and CDR2 sequences are SGHRS and YFSETQ. J was trimmed by 2 bases and V by 1 base; bases with no gene match: 6. CDR3 length equals 16 residues. The DNA of the CDR3 is TGCGCCAGCAGCTTGTGGGCGGGAGACCCCTACAATGAGCAGTTCTTC. Translation: CASSLWAGDPYNEQFF.

DNA of the CDR3: TGTGCCAGCAGTCAGTGGACAGGGGGCGAGCAGTACTTC. Its translation is CASSQWTGGEQYF. V and J are TRBV27 and TRBJ2-7; TRBD1 aligns across 10 bases. The CDR3 is 13 residues long. From germline, CDR1 is MNHEY and CDR2 SMNVEV (reference sequence). J was trimmed by 6 bases and V by 5 bases; bases with no gene match: 4.

This clonotype has just a few counts. The chain carries TRBV20-1 and TRBJ1-1; D unclear. This CDR3 is 17 amino acids long. Between the trimmed V and J ends, which lost 0 bases and 1 base, there was a span of 18 bases. Looked up from germline, CDR1 is DFQATT and CDR2 is SNEGSKA (reference sequence). The CDR3: CSARDILPDRGNTEAFF. In DNA form, the CDR3 reads TGCAGTGCTAGAGATATCCTCCCGGATCGTGGGAACACTGAAGCTTTCTTT.

This clonotype was observed many times. The chain links TRBV7-9 to TRBJ2-2; D is uncertain. Trimming removed 4 bases at V and 0 bases at J, with 0 bases between. Germline values: CDR1 SEHNR, CDR2 FQNEAQ (reference sequence). This CDR3 is 12 amino acids long. The DNA of the CDR3 is TGTGCCAGCAGCTCGAACACCGGGGAGCTGTTTTTT. Its protein is CASSSNTGELFF.

The rearrangement links TRBV5-1 to TRBJ2-1, with D possibly TRBD2 on 6 matching bases. V gave up 6 bases and J gave up 0 bases, with 16 bases separating them. Germline lookup yields CDR1 SGHRS and CDR2 YFSETQ. The CDR3 runs to 16 residues. CDR3 sequence: CASNPKAGSSYNEQFF. The CDR3 coding sequence is TGCGCCAGCAATCCCAAGGCGGGGAGCTCCTACAATGAGCAGTTCTTC.

The chain is built from TRBV5-1 and TRBJ2-6, with a tentative D call TRBD1 (5 bases). The CDR3 has 17 amino acids. Germline V gives CDR1 SGHRS, CDR2 YFSETQ. V was trimmed by 0 bases and J by 0 bases, leaving 10 bases between them. CDR3 in amino acids: CASSLEGALSGANVLTF. CDR3 in DNA: TGCGCCAGCAGCTTGGAAGGGGCCCTCTCTGGGGCCAACGTCCTGACTTTC.

The chain carries TRBV20-1 and TRBJ2-7; 9 nucleotides match TRBD2. The V segment lost 5 bases and the J segment 5 bases; nucleotides outside the gene matches: 7. The CDR3 covers 13 residues. Germline V gene sequence: CDR1 DFQATT, CDR2 SNEGSKA (reference sequence). The CDR3 region is CSAVWTSDDEQYF. CDR3 nucleotide sequence: TGCAGTGCTGTCTGGACTAGCGACGACGAGCAGTACTTC.

This clonotype was detected a few times. The chain uses TRBV29-1 and TRBJ2-1; either TRBD1 or TRBD2 may supply D (6 bases each). CDR1 and CDR2 (germline): SQVTM, ANQGSEA. The CDR3 runs to 15 residues. V was clipped by 5 bases and J by 8 bases, with 22 bases between them. CDR3 DNA: TGCAGCGTTCCCCCCGGGGGCGCGACCGCCCATGAGCAGTTCTTC. Its translation: CSVPPGGATAHEQFF.

This clonotype was recorded a few times. The rearrangement uses TRBV7-2 and TRBJ2-3; 10 nucleotides line up with TRBD2. V gave up 2 bases and J gave up 5 bases; unmatched junction bases: 7. This CDR3 has 16 amino acids. In germline, CDR1 is SGHTA, CDR2 FQGNSA. The CDR3 is CASSLSSGRGKDTQYF. CDR3 DNA: TGTGCCAGCAGCTTATCTAGCGGGAGAGGAAAAGATACGCAGTATTTT.

The chain employs TRBV18 and TRBJ2-3; no firm D call. Germline V lookup: CDR1 KGHSH, CDR2 LQKENI. Between the trimmed V and J ends, which lost 2 bases and 2 bases, there was a span of 11 bases. The CDR3 length is 15 residues. The CDR3 DNA sequence: TGTGCCAGCTCACCAGGGTCAGTCGTCACAGATACGCAGTATTTT. Its translation is CASSPGSVVTDTQYF.

The chain has TRBV19 and TRBJ2-1, with TRBD2 identical over 10 bases. Germline assignment: CDR1 LNHDA and CDR2 SQIVND (reference sequence). This CDR3 has 16 residues. J gave up 7 bases and V 6 bases, and 12 bases lay outside the gene matches. CDR3 in DNA: TGTGCCAGTAGATATAAGCGAGTAGCGGGAGGTAATGAGCAGTTCTTC. Translating it yields CASRYKRVAGGNEQFF.

Written as DNA, the CDR3 is TGTGCCAGCAGCCTCCGGCCTAGCGGAACCTACGAGCAGTACTTC. It yields the protein CASSLRPSGTYEQYF. The chain links TRBV3-1 to TRBJ2-7, with TRBD2 matching 7 bases. Germline V gene data show CDR1 as LGHDT and CDR2 as YNNKEL (reference sequence). The V gene end was trimmed by 4 bases and the J gene end by 2 bases; junction bases not matched to a gene: 8. The CDR3 extends over 15 amino acids.

This clonotype has only a few counts. This chain uses TRBV5-1 with TRBJ2-3, with 12 bases lining up with TRBD2. The V gene end was trimmed by 0 bases and the J gene end by 2 bases; junction bases not matched to a gene: 4. The CDR3 has 17 amino acids. The germline V gene encodes CDR1 SGHRS and CDR2 YFSETQ. DNA of the CDR3: TGCGCCAGCAGCTTGGGACTAGCGGGGGCCAACACAGATACGCAGTATTTT. It translates to CASSLGLAGANTDTQYF.